This TCR beta chain was sequenced during a study of T-cell memory formation after mild COVID-19. The CDR3 is made up of 13 amino acids. Germline values: CDR1 SGHNT, CDR2 YENEEA. V was trimmed by 3 bases and J by 7 bases, leaving 12 bases between them. Concerning this clonotype itself: The target antigen is unknown.

Study results and caveats: CD4+ clones that contracted lay mainly in CM and EM; CD8+ ones lay in EMRA.

TCRdb fed the 5' RACE reads into MiXCR, producing one record per CDR3 protein. This table holds roughly 250,000 distinct CDR3 sequences, roughly a sixth found once. The receptor comes from a man in his late teens or twenties who had mild COVID-19 (a few samples of this study predate the infection). Cell type and time point are not known. V is TRBV11-3 and J is TRBJ2-5; perhaps TRBD1 as D (5 bases). The sequencing sample was made of PBMCs or a T cell subset sorted from them (not recorded which). DNA for the CDR3: TGTGCCAGCAGCTTGGACACCGGGTGGACCCAGTACTTC. Translated, it gives CASSLDTGWTQYF.